Each of the 12 T cell receptor beta chains below was sequenced from the same sample in a study of blood T cell repertoires in COVID-19. TCRdb keeps only in-frame clones here, not all; method: immunoSEQ multiplex PCR. Altogether around 300,000 clones are present, around 90% being singletons, with the ten largest covering 2% to 2.5%. Sequences were obtained from peripheral blood. The source is a man aged 45 to 65 with acute or convalescent COVID-19.

In regard to this clone: This same CDR3 is encoded by further DNA sequences in the sample. The chain combines TRBV5-1 with TRBJ2-1, with 8 bases aligning to TRBD2. The V gene's germline CDR1 is SGHRS and CDR2 YFSETQ. Losses at the gene ends were 3 bases for V and 3 bases for J; bases not matched to a gene: 2. The CDR3 has 14 residues. Here the CDR3 reads CASSSSGGYNEQFF. CDR3 in DNA: TGCGCCAGCAGCTCAAGCGGGGGCTACAATGAGCAGTTCTTC.

This chain joins TRBV7-9 and TRBJ1-2; D is unclear. Trimming cost V 2 bases and J 3 bases, with 7 bases left between them. Germline CDR1 is SEHNR and CDR2 is FQNEAQ (reference sequence). CDR3 length equals 13 residues. The CDR3 sequence is CASSLLPDYGYTF. The CDR3 region has the DNA TGTGCCAGCAGCTTACTACCGGACTATGGCTACACCTTC.

The J gene is TRBJ2-3, the V gene TRBV10-1, with 11 bases matching TRBD2. J lost 6 bases, V lost 2 bases, and 7 bases had no gene match. The CDR3 extends over 16 amino acids. The germline V gene encodes CDR1 WNHNN and CDR2 SYGVQD (reference sequence). The DNA of the CDR3 is TGCGCCAGCAGTGAGCTAGCGGGGGGCAGGTTGGATACGCAGTATTTT. Residues: CASSELAGGRLDTQYF.

The chain employs TRBV11-3 and TRBJ2-5, with a tentative D call TRBD1 (6 bases). Trimming removed 1 base at V and 5 bases at J, with 11 bases between. The germline gives CDR1 SGHNT, CDR2 YENEEA. The CDR3 extends over 14 amino acids. The CDR3 DNA is TGTGCCAGCAGCTTAGGAGGGACAATGGAGACCCAGTACTTC. It translates to CASSLGGTMETQYF.

The J gene is TRBJ2-3, the V gene TRBV3-1 (or the pseudogene TRBV3-2), with 9 bases matching TRBD2. The CDR3 runs 15 residues. CDR1 LGHDT and CDR2 YNNKEL come from the germline V gene (reference sequence). Germline trimming cut 8 bases from V and 1 base from J; bases unmatched to any gene: 7. The CDR3 is CASSSRLAGTDTQYF. For the CDR3, the DNA is TGTGCCAGCTCTTCCCGACTAGCGGGCACAGATACGCAGTATTTT.

The J gene is TRBJ2-1, the V gene TRBV7-6; tentative D call: TRBD1 (5 bases). V gave up 5 bases and J gave up 2 bases, with 13 bases separating them. The CDR3 runs to 15 residues. Per the germline V gene, CDR1 is SGHVS and CDR2 is FNYEAQ. CDR3 sequence: CASSPRQSPYNEQFF. CDR3 coding DNA: TGTGCCAGCAGCCCGCGACAGTCTCCCTACAATGAGCAGTTCTTC.

The chain has TRBV7-3 and TRBJ2-3, with D possibly TRBD2 on 6 matching bases. V dropped 6 bases and J dropped 4 bases, with 17 bases sitting between them. The CDR3 is made up of 15 amino acids. In germline, CDR1 is SGHTA, CDR2 FQGTGA. The CDR3 bases are TGTGCCAGCAGTCCCGGGCTTGGAGGGTCAGATACGCAGTATTTT. Its protein product is CASSPGLGGSDTQYF.

The V gene is TRBV27, the J gene TRBJ2-2; D remains unclear. Germline V gene data show CDR1 as MNHEY and CDR2 as SMNVEV (reference sequence). The V end lost 3 bases, the J end lost 1 base, and 15 bases lay between the germline ends. This CDR3 is 17 amino acids long. CDR3 region: CASSLSRGVRNTGELFF. The DNA for the CDR3 is TGTGCCAGCAGTTTGTCTCGTGGAGTCCGGAACACCGGGGAGCTGTTTTTT.

This rearrangement joins TRBV7-8 to TRBJ1-2, with D possibly matching TRBD1 (6 bases). The CDR3 extends over 15 amino acids. Trimming stripped 5 bases from V and 6 bases from J, with 19 bases between. Germline V gives CDR1 SGHVS, CDR2 FQNEAQ. The CDR3 nucleotides read TGTGCCAGCAGCACCCGCTGGGGGGGGCCGGATGGCTACACCTTC. Its translation: CASSTRWGGPDGYTF. Full variable domain (missing parts from reference TRBV7-8 and TRBJ1-2): GAGVSQSPRYKVAKRGQDVALRCDPISGHVSLFWYQQALGQGPEFLTYFQNEAQLDKSGLPSDRFFAERPEGSVSTLKIQRTQQEDSAVYLCASSTRWGGPDGYTFGSGTRLTVV.

The V gene is TRBV2, the J gene TRBJ2-1; the D gene is possibly TRBD2 (7 bases). Germline CDR1 reads SNHLY; CDR2 reads FYNNEI. CDR3 length equals 15 residues. V was pared by 3 bases and J by 2 bases, with 11 bases between. The CDR3 loop is CASSEGGGAYNEQFF. CDR3 sequence (DNA): TGTGCCAGCAGTGAGGGAGGGGGGGCCTACAATGAGCAGTTCTTC.

The CDR3 spells CASREGAMNTEAFF. Here the CDR3 DNA reads TGTGCCAGCAGGGAAGGGGCCATGAACACTGAAGCTTTCTTT. V and J are TRBV6-4 and TRBJ1-1, with D possibly TRBD1 on 5 matching bases. This CDR3 contains 14 residues. CDR1 is MRHNA and CDR2 is SNTAGT in the germline V gene. Deletions cut 6 bases from V and 0 bases from J, with 11 bases between.

The chain recombines TRBV18 with TRBJ1-2, with D perhaps matching TRBD1 (5 bases). The CDR3 contains 15 residues. Germline CDR1 KGHSH, CDR2 LQKENI. V lost 6 bases and J lost 1, with 15 bases in between. The CDR3 sequence is CASSRQGGGNYGYTF. CDR3 sequence (DNA): TGTGCCAGCTCTCGCCAGGGAGGTGGTAACTATGGCTACACCTTC.